These 4 T cell receptor beta chains originate from one sample sequenced in a study of human T cells and chemical hapten exposure. TCRdb ran MiXCR on the RACE reads and lists one entry per CDR3 protein. The sample records tens of thousands of distinct CDR3 sequences, 14% being singletons. The sample's time point: pre-sensitization, week 0. Treatment specified: therapeutic diphenylcyclopropenone sensitization with weekly scalp DPC. The source was whole blood, collected in connection with sensitization to the hapten diphenylcyclopropenone (DPC). Receptor source: a woman between 45 and 60 years old with alopecia areata. Some clones in this sample may be carry-over from other donors' samples.

V usage is TRBV5-1 and J usage is TRBJ2-1, with 12 bases identical to TRBD2. Germline V gene sequence: CDR1 SGHRS, CDR2 YFSETQ. There are 15 residues in the CDR3. With 4 bases clipped from V and 6 bases from J, the junction kept 5 bases outside the gene matches. The CDR3 nucleotides are TGCGCCAGCAGCAACGGACTAGCGGGAAGCAATGAGCAGTTCTTC. This translates into CASSNGLAGSNEQFF. Looking up the rest from reference TRBV5-1 and TRBJ2-1 gives the full variable domain: KAGVTQTPRYLIKTRGQQVTLSCSPISGHRSVSWYQQTPGQGLQFLFEYFSETQRNKGNFPGRFSGRQFSNSRSEMNVSTLELGDSALYLCASSNGLAGSNEQFFGPGTRLTVL.

V usage is TRBV14 and J usage is TRBJ2-3, with 8 bases fitting TRBD2. Germline V gives CDR1 SGHDN, CDR2 FVKESK. The ends lost 1 base at V and 0 bases at J; junction bases unmatched: 6. The CDR3 loop spans 17 amino acids. The CDR3 sequence: CASSQVPSGPSTDTQYF. The CDR3 bases are TGTGCCAGCAGCCAAGTTCCTAGCGGGCCTAGCACAGATACGCAGTATTTT. The whole variable domain, remainder taken from reference TRBV14 and TRBJ2-3, is EAGVTQFPSHSVIEKGQTVTLRCDPISGHDNLYWYRRVMGKEIKFLLHFVKESKQDESGMPNNRFLAERTGGTYSTLKVQPAELEDSGVYFCASSQVPSGPSTDTQYFGPGTRLTVL.

In its sample, this clonotype was seen once. This sequence joins TRBV6-6 and TRBJ2-2, with TRBD1 matching 8 bases. CDR1 MNHNY and CDR2 SVGAGI come from the germline V gene (reference sequence). After removal of 0 bases from V and 5 bases from J, the junction contained 2 bases not matched to a gene. The CDR3 length is 15 residues. The CDR3 sequence is CASSYSNRGTGELFF. CDR3 DNA sequence: TGTGCCAGCAGTTACTCGAACAGGGGGACCGGGGAGCTGTTTTTT.

At least ten counts were recorded for this clonotype. The chain joins TRBV7-2 to TRBJ2-2; D perhaps matches TRBD1 (5 bases). Germline V lookup: CDR1 SGHTA, CDR2 FQGNSA. The CDR3 has 15 amino acids. Between the trimmed V and J ends, which lost 3 bases and 5 bases, there was a span of 13 bases. The chain's CDR3 is CASSFQGILTGELFF. CDR3 DNA: TGTGCCAGCAGCTTCCAGGGTATCTTGACCGGGGAGCTGTTTTTT.